Detailed here is one T cell receptor beta chain. As the CDR3 is not closed by the conserved phenylalanine or tryptophan, this likely results from a read error. This record comes from a study of T cells in Graves' hyperthyroidism and ophthalmopathy. Diagnostic decisions used clinical symptoms, serum thyroxine and TRAb, thyroid ultrasound and orbital computed tomography. The PBMCs studied were ones that came from approximately 9.9 ml fresh peripheral blood. Amplification targeted TCR beta CDR3 regions from RNA transcripts. The HTBI primer set served for first-round RT-PCR of the TCR CDR3. TCRdb redid the calling of the multiplex PCR reads with MiXCR, one entry per CDR3 protein. Altogether roughly 350,000 distinct CDR3 sequences are present, around 13% being singletons, with the ten largest covering about 26%. CDR3 size: 16 residues. V lost 5 bases to trimming and J lost 2 bases, with 19 bases between them. Germline V gene data show CDR1 as DFQATT and CDR2 as SNEGSKA (reference sequence).

The chain recombines TRBV20-1 with TRBJ1-5; perhaps TRBD1 as D (6 bases). The receptor comes from a woman aged 25 to 39 with Graves' hyperthyroidism. The sample consisted of blood. The CDR3 DNA reads as TGCAGTGCTCACCCTGAGGGGGGTATCGGCAATCAGCCCCAGCATTCT. Protein sequence: CSAHPEGGIGNQPQHS.